A selection of T cell receptor beta chains follows, all from one sample in a study of shared clonotypes between healthy human individuals. Profiling relied on immunoSEQ multiplex PCR, and the TCRdb table lists in-frame clones only, not all of them. Of around 1,100,000 clones in the sample, roughly 77% are singletons; the top ten hold 0.7% to 0.95%. Sequencing was performed on memory CD4+ T cells from PBMCs. The receptors originated from a man aged 18 to 35 in good health. Some clones in this sample may be carry-over from other donors' samples. CDR3s include the opening cysteine and the closing phenylalanine or tryptophan. D genes are given only for firm matches. The size field is filled for only some rows; it gives once, few, many or a size class.

size,V,D,J,length,CDR3,DNA
-,TRBV28,-,TRBJ2-7,17,CASSSTGTLDRQYEQYF,TGTGCCAGCAGTTCGACCGGGACCCTTGATCGGCAATACGAGCAGTACTTC
few,TRBV7-6,-,TRBJ1-4,12,CASSHAADSMIF,TGTGCCAGCAGCCACGCCGCGGACAGTATGATTTTT
-,TRBV7-3,TRBD1,TRBJ2-5,15,CASSLSGTGGETQYF,TGTGCCAGCAGCTTATCGGGGACAGGAGGAGAGACCCAGTACTTC
few,TRBV6-6,-,TRBJ1-1,13,CASSFTGTIEAFF,TGTGCCAGCAGTTTCACAGGGACTATTGAAGCTTTCTTT
-,TRBV5-4,-,TRBJ1-1,14,CASSLSTANTEAFF,TGTGCCAGCAGCTTGTCGACCGCGAACACTGAAGCTTTCTTT
-,TRBV7-3,-,TRBJ2-3,15,CASSLMGGGTDTQYF,TGTGCCAGCAGCTTAATGGGGGGCGGCACAGATACGCAGTATTTT
-,TRBV11-2,-,TRBJ2-2,14,CASSPRTNTGELFF,TGTGCCAGCAGCCCCCGGACGAACACCGGGGAGCTGTTTTTT
-,TRBV5-1,-,TRBJ2-5,14,CASSLGTRGETQYF,TGCGCCAGCAGCTTGGGAACCAGGGGAGAGACCCAGTACTTC
-,TRBV28,-,TRBJ2-3,13,CASSHTSTDTQYF,TGTGCCAGCAGTCATACGAGCACAGATACGCAGTATTTT
-,TRBV14,TRBD1,TRBJ2-7,13,CASSPGQIYEQYF,TGTGCCAGCAGCCCGGGACAGATATACGAGCAGTACTTC
few,TRBV18,TRBD2,TRBJ2-7,15,CASSPPSGSVYEQYF,TGTGCCAGCTCACCTCCTAGCGGGAGCGTTTACGAGCAGTACTTC
-,TRBV6-4,TRBD1,TRBJ1-5,19,CASSGPGTGGSGSNQPQHF,TGTGCCAGCAGCGGCCCAGGGACAGGGGGTAGTGGTAGCAATCAGCCCCAGCATTTT
-,TRBV27,-,TRBJ2-1,17,CASSPPIGSNSYNEQFF,TGTGCCAGCAGTCCACCCATTGGGTCCAACTCCTACAATGAGCAGTTCTTC
-,TRBV5-1,-,TRBJ2-6,17,CASSLGHNNLGANVLTF,TGCGCCAGCAGCTTGGGGCACAACAATCTTGGGGCCAACGTCCTGACTTTC
-,TRBV5-1,TRBD1,TRBJ1-1,15,CASMPGGTGLTEAFF,TGCGCCAGCATGCCAGGAGGGACAGGGTTGACTGAAGCTTTCTTT
-,TRBV6-1,-,TRBJ1-3,14,CASTSTRAGNTIYF,TGTGCCAGCACCTCCACGAGGGCTGGAAACACCATATATTTT
-,TRBV4-1,-,TRBJ2-7,16,CASSQGGRAFSHEQYF,TGCGCCAGCAGCCAAGGCGGTCGAGCGTTTAGCCACGAGCAGTACTTC
once,TRBV5-1,-,TRBJ2-6,15,CASSSPSEGANVLTF,TGCGCCAGCAGCTCCCCCTCGGAAGGGGCCAACGTCCTGACTTTC
once,TRBV25-1,TRBD2,TRBJ2-3,13,CASSGTSSDTQYF,TGTGCCAGCAGTGGGACTAGCTCGGATACGCAGTATTTT
-,TRBV18,TRBD2,TRBJ2-1,16,CASSPTTSGSYNEQFF,TGTGCCAGCTCACCTACGACTAGCGGGAGCTACAATGAGCAGTTCTTC
-,TRBV18,-,TRBJ2-7,14,CASSPLASSYEQYF,TGTGCCAGCTCACCACTAGCCAGCTCCTACGAGCAGTACTTC
-,TRBV6-5,-,TRBJ2-5,13,CASSPGVQETQYF,TGTGCCAGCAGTCCAGGGGTTCAAGAGACCCAGTACTTC
-,TRBV19,TRBD1,TRBJ1-1,14,CASGRRGIDAEAFF,TGTGCCAGTGGACGCAGGGGGATCGACGCTGAAGCTTTCTTT
-,TRBV18,-,TRBJ2-5,12,CASSTPDYFQYF,TGTGCCAGCTCGACCCCCGACTATTTCCAGTACTTC
-,TRBV6-5,TRBD1,TRBJ2-7,15,CASRPPGQGVGEQYF,TGTGCCAGCAGACCCCCGGGACAGGGTGTCGGCGAGCAGTACTTC
-,TRBV10-2,-,TRBJ2-1,14,CASSDSGRYNEQFF,TGCGCCAGCAGTGACTCGGGGAGGTACAATGAGCAGTTCTTC
-,TRBV15,-,TRBJ2-7,14,CATSRGTGQYEQYF,TGTGCCACCAGCAGAGGTACAGGGCAGTACGAGCAGTACTTC
-,TRBV5-1,TRBD2,TRBJ2-7,19,CASSLLKGLAGGAGDEQYF,TGCGCCAGCAGCTTACTCAAAGGACTAGCGGGAGGCGCAGGTGACGAGCAGTACTTC
-,TRBV7-2,TRBD2,TRBJ2-1,17,CASSLEASGTNYNEQFF,TGTGCCAGCAGCTTAGAGGCTAGCGGAACGAATTACAATGAGCAGTTCTTC
-,TRBV6-9,-,TRBJ1-4,14,CASSGGGEGEKLFF,TGTGCCAGCAGTGGTGGAGGGGAGGGTGAAAAACTGTTTTTT
once,TRBV5-1,-,TRBJ2-2,13,CASSVGSAGELFF,TGCGCCAGCAGCGTGGGGAGTGCCGGGGAGCTGTTTTTT
once,TRBV5-1,-,TRBJ2-3,14,CASSDGGGTDTQYF,TGCGCCAGCAGCGACGGGGGTGGCACAGATACGCAGTATTTT
-,TRBV4-1,-,TRBJ2-5,14,CASSQLASQETQYF,TGCGCCAGCAGCCAACTAGCGAGCCAAGAGACCCAGTACTTC
-,TRBV11-1,-,TRBJ1-1,16,CASSGQGFLPNTEAFF,TGTGCCAGCAGCGGGCAGGGTTTTCTTCCGAACACTGAAGCTTTCTTT
-,TRBV2,-,TRBJ1-1,14,CASRLDTGGTEAFF,TGTGCCAGCAGGCTAGACACGGGAGGGACTGAAGCTTTCTTT
-,TRBV6-1,TRBD1,TRBJ1-2,14,CASTKQGSNYGYTF,TGTGCCAGCACCAAACAGGGGTCTAACTATGGCTACACCTTC
-,TRBV5-4,-,TRBJ1-2,14,CASSLAGAGYGYTF,TGTGCCAGCAGCTTGGCAGGGGCTGGCTATGGCTACACCTTC
-,TRBV15,-,TRBJ1-2,13,CATSRARGHGYTF,TGTGCCACCAGCAGAGCTCGGGGCCATGGCTACACCTTC
-,TRBV25-1,-,TRBJ1-2,12,CASSVLGYGYTF,TGTGCCAGCAGTGTTCTAGGCTATGGCTACACCTTC
-,TRBV4-2,TRBD2,TRBJ2-5,16,CASSQIGTSDQETQYF,TGTGCCAGCAGCCAAATAGGGACTAGCGACCAAGAGACCCAGTACTTC
-,TRBV7-2,-,TRBJ1-1,15,CASSPVGPTGAEAFF,TGTGCCAGCAGCCCCGTAGGACCCACGGGCGCTGAAGCTTTCTTT
once,TRBV28,-,TRBJ2-1,14,CASSLVGGYNEQFF,TGTGCCAGCAGTTTAGTAGGGGGCTACAATGAGCAGTTCTTC
-,TRBV10-3,-,TRBJ1-1,15,CAISDRDGMNTEAFF,TGTGCCATCAGTGACCGGGACGGTATGAACACTGAAGCTTTCTTT
-,TRBV5-6,TRBD2,TRBJ2-1,15,CASSLDLAGAHEQFF,TGTGCCAGCAGCTTGGACTTAGCGGGAGCTCACGAGCAGTTCTTC
-,TRBV29-1,-,TRBJ1-2,15,CSAGTFASGNYGYTF,TGCAGCGCCGGGACTTTCGCTTCAGGAAACTATGGCTACACCTTC
-,TRBV7-9,TRBD1,TRBJ1-1,13,CASSSQGGTEAFF,TGTGCCAGCAGCTCACAGGGGGGAACTGAAGCTTTCTTT
-,TRBV30,-,TRBJ1-4,12,CAWGATNEKLFF,TGTGCCTGGGGGGCAACCAATGAAAAACTGTTTTTT
-,TRBV28,-,TRBJ1-1,15,CASSPPLGRNTEAFF,TGTGCCAGCAGTCCTCCTCTTGGACGGAACACTGAAGCTTTCTTT
-,TRBV9,TRBD1,TRBJ1-5,15,CASSAGTERYQPQHF,TGTGCCAGCAGCGCTGGGACAGAACGATATCAGCCCCAGCATTTT
once,TRBV2,TRBD2,TRBJ2-7,14,CASSVRTSGRVEYF,TGTGCCAGCAGTGTTAGGACTAGCGGGAGGGTGGAGTACTTC
once,TRBV30,-,TRBJ2-7,15,CAWREPGRRRGEQYF,TGTGCCTGGAGGGAACCGGGACGGAGGCGTGGCGAGCAGTACTTC
-,TRBV28,TRBD2,TRBJ2-1,16,CASSSPLAGAYNEQFF,TGTGCCAGCAGTTCCCCTTTAGCGGGAGCCTACAATGAGCAGTTCTTC
-,TRBV18,-,TRBJ2-3,15,CASSPPGIGPDTQYF,TGTGCCAGCTCACCCCCGGGGATCGGCCCAGATACGCAGTATTTT
few,TRBV7-9,-,TRBJ1-4,14,CASSPGSGGEKLFF,TGTGCCAGCAGCCCTGGCAGCGGGGGAGAAAAACTGTTTTTT
-,TRBV2,-,TRBJ2-7,12,CARQGSGLEQYF,TGTGCGAGGCAGGGAAGCGGTCTCGAGCAGTACTTC
-,TRBV6-6,TRBD1,TRBJ2-1,13,CAITGQGRNEQFF,TGTGCCATCACGGGACAGGGGCGCAATGAGCAGTTCTTC
many,TRBV21-1,-,TRBJ1-2,16,CASSENSRDRDYGYTF,TGTGCCAGCAGCGAAAACTCCCGGGACAGGGATTATGGCTACACCTTC
-,TRBV5-6,TRBD2,TRBJ2-5,16,CASSLPGLAGQETQYF,TGTGCCAGCAGCTTACCCGGACTAGCGGGGCAAGAGACCCAGTACTTC
-,TRBV18,-,TRBJ1-1,15,CASSQTGLKDTEAFF,TGTGCCAGCTCACAAACAGGGCTGAAAGACACTGAAGCTTTCTTT
-,TRBV7-8,TRBD2,TRBJ2-4,15,CASTDYSGSRLIQYF,TGTGCCAGCACCGACTATAGCGGGAGTCGGCTCATTCAGTACTTC